These T cell receptor beta chains were read from a single sample in a study. MiXCR was run by TCRdb on the 5' RACE reads, yielding one entry per CDR3 protein. The data contain roughly 9,900 distinct CDR3 sequences, over 15% of them singletons. Sequences were obtained from Tregs sorted from a lymph node. The receptors derive from a female donor with breast cancer. CDR3s include the opening cysteine and the closing phenylalanine or tryptophan. Expanded clones are given a class, and other clones once, few, many or no size at all.

V gene | CDR3 length | clone size | CDR3 protein
TRBV20-1 | 14 | - | CSCTSGRLGNEQLF
TRBV11-3 | 13 | many | CASSLQGLSPLHF
TRBV5-1 | 15 | few | CASSWGMLNSYEQYF
TRBV12-3/TRBV12-4 | 15 | many | CASMVIGLNTDTQYF
TRBV27 | 14 | medium-sized | CASSSTRFFYEQYF
TRBV11-3 | 12 | many | CASRRRGAEAFF
TRBV3-1 | 14 | many | CASSPWTDNSPLHF
TRBV10-3 | 13 | many | CAISDDRNTEAFF
TRBV5-1 | 15 | many | CASSLDGRGNQPQHF
TRBV7-3 | 13 | medium-sized | CASSTGPDNEQFF
TRBV19 | 18 | - | CASSIEGTPRLAKNIQYF
TRBV27 | 13 | many | CASQGLASDTQYF
TRBV7-9 | 16 | many | CASSTGTGRDNSPLHF
TRBV12-3/TRBV12-4 | 14 | once | CASSFVGGSSPLHF
TRBV6-2/TRBV6-3 | 16 | - | CASSTPSAAYTDTQYF
TRBV5-6 | 16 | - | CASSYNFGLARETQYF
TRBV9 | 14 | many | CASSPPDSGTGYTF
TRBV5-1 | 17 | - | CASSLDRGNRRGYEQYF
TRBV18 | 13 | many | CASSSELYNEQFF
TRBV3-1 | 14 | many | CASSQGLAGAEQFF
TRBV12-3/TRBV12-4 | 17 | many | CASRPGTSGTLGETQYF
TRBV6-5 | 13 | medium-sized | CASSQGDQETQYF
TRBV7-8 | 15 | medium-sized | CASNSPRGYNSPLHF
TRBV20-1 | 12 | - | CSALELTDTQYF
TRBV5-4 | 14 | - | CASSSGQTQETQYF
TRBV18 | 14 | - | CASSPGQGSDGNTF
TRBV10-1 | 16 | - | CASSESEGPDVYEQYF
TRBV7-6 | 14 | many | CASSSTGGLETQYF
TRBV28 | 10 | medium-sized | CASSGETQYF
TRBV20-1 | 15 | many | CSARQGLAGQETQYF
TRBV27 | 14 | medium-sized | CAVSPGTSKDTQYF
TRBV7-9 | 15 | few | CASSLGGQGIHEQYF
TRBV4-1 | 16 | many | CASSRPGTLNTGELFF
TRBV6-2/TRBV6-3 | 16 | many | CASSPIGQKNTGELFF
TRBV7-9 | 15 | many | CASSSPAGLRDEQFF
TRBV4-3 | 13 | many | CASSQDIRNTIYF
TRBV19 | 12 | many | CASSIRDETQHF
TRBV19 | 17 | few | CASRPGQGVSGNQPQHF
TRBV7-2 | 13 | - | CASSLEAGLGVYF
TRBV2 | 15 | few | CASRAGTSGYNEQFF
TRBV7-2 | 16 | - | CASSLVWGSGANVLTF
TRBV20-1 | 13 | - | CSARSTSPGEQSF
TRBV20-1 | 12 | - | CSAKETGRVQYF
TRBV13 | 15 | many | CASSPPTGMLTEAFF
TRBV2 | 12 | many | CASKGENQPQHF
TRBV10-3 | 12 | - | CAIKRETGELFF
TRBV19 | 17 | few | CASSIGRQGRGNQPQHF
TRBV11-1 | 13 | medium-sized | CASSPGTRNEQYF
TRBV3-1 | 16 | - | CACSLGRTVTYNEQFF
TRBV27 | 14 | medium-sized | CASSLGQNTDTQYF
TRBV15 | 14 | medium-sized | CATSRDRGNEKLFF
TRBV7-9 | 17 | many | CASSSSTATMANSPLHF
TRBV27 | 14 | medium-sized | CASSLKFKQETQYF
TRBV5-1 | 15 | medium-sized | CASSLSDIQGDTQYF
TRBV4-2 | 14 | medium-sized | CASSQPLEGSEQYF
TRBV20-1 | 13 | medium-sized | CSARPSPNNEQFF
TRBV15 | 14 | many | CATSSGAANEKLFF
TRBV5-1 | 16 | - | CASSVRLAEATGELFF
TRBV6-5 | 14 | - | CASSYSPGNTEAFF
TRBV7-2 | 16 | many | CASSPQRQVRSGELFF